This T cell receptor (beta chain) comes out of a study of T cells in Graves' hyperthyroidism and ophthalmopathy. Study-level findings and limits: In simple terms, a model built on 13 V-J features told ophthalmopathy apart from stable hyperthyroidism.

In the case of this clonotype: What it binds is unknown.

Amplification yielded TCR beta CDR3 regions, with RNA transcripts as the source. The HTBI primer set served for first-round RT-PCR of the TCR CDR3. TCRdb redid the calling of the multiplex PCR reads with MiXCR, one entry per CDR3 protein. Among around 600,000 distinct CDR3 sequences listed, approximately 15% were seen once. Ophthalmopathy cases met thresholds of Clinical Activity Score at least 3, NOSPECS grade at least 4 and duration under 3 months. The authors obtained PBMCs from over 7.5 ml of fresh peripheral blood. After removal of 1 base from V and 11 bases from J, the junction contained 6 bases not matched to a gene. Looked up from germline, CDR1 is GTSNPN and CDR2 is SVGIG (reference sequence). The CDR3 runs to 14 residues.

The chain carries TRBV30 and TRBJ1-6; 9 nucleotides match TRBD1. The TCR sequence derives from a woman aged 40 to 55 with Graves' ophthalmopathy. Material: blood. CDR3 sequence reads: CAWSETGGATPLHF. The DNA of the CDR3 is TGTGCCTGGAGTGAAACAGGGGGCGCGACACCCCTCCACTTT.